The following is a T cell receptor beta chain sequence with its context. Cells designated naive CD8 were CD45RO-negative and were positively selected for CCR7, with terminally differentiated effector memory CD45RA+ cells excluded. Data came from immunoSEQ multiplex PCR; TCRdb stores just in-frame clones and leaves some out. The repertoire holds some 2 million clones, roughly 94% seen once, with more than 0.95% in the top ten. The data are from a study of shared clonotypes between healthy human individuals. Germline loops: CDR1 SGHRS, CDR2 YFSETQ. V lost 8 bases, J lost 0 bases, and 3 bases stayed unmatched. The CDR3 has 15 amino acids.

The receptor was isolated from a man between 18 and 35 years old in good health. The sample was naive CD8+ T cells sorted from blood. J is TRBJ2-3 and V is TRBV5-1; TRBD2 matches at 13 bases. The CDR3 loop reads CASGLAGDSTDTQYF. CDR3 DNA sequence: TGCGCCAGTGGACTAGCGGGGGATAGCACAGATACGCAGTATTTT.